Included here is one T cell receptor beta chain sequence, with context. No antigen is known for it. cDNA libraries for TCR beta contained unique molecular identifiers. Around 500,000 cDNA molecules came from about 1 to 10 million T cells. TCRdb itself ran the PCR reads through MiXCR, one entry per CDR3 protein. The table includes about 150,000 distinct CDR3 sequences, roughly 31% detected once. V was pared by 0 bases and J by 7 bases, with 7 bases of the junction left unmatched. CDR1 MNHNS and CDR2 SASEGT come from the germline V gene. The CDR3 consists of 16 residues. This sample was included in a study of post-analysis software for immune sequencing data. Study-wide results and caveats: In patients, TRBV5-6, TRBV5-1 and TRBV20-1 belonged to four or five TRBV segments found more frequently than in controls.

V and J are TRBV6-1 and TRBJ2-2; 8 bases line up with TRBD1. Sequenced sample: blood. This receptor was obtained from a girl aged 5-17 years with multiple sclerosis. The CDR3 DNA is TGTGCCAGCAGTGAAGCGATCAGACAGGGGAACGGGGAGCTGTTTTTT. Amino acid sequence: CASSEAIRQGNGELFF.